Listed below are T cell receptor beta chains from one sample, sequenced in a study of T cell responses to AZD1222 COVID-19 vaccine. Here immunoSEQ multiplex PCR was the method, and the copy in TCRdb shows in-frame clones only, minus some. The sample lists approximately 170,000 clones, roughly 88% occurring once. The sample in question was peripheral blood, obtained 28 days after the second AZD1222 dose. These receptors were collected from an adult who received the AZD1222 COVID-19 vaccine. The CDR3 runs from the conserved cysteine through the conserved F or W. The order of the fields is V gene, clone size, J gene, D gene, CDR3 protein, CDR3 DNA. D genes are given only for firm matches. Expanded clones are given a class, and other clones once, few, many or no size at all.

TRBV11-2	.	TRBJ2-5	.	CASSLMTVQETQYF	TGTGCCAGCAGCTTAATGACAGTCCAAGAGACCCAGTACTTC
TRBV27	.	TRBJ1-2	TRBD1	CASSPYRGGDYGYTF	TGTGCCAGCAGTCCCTACAGGGGGGGAGACTATGGCTACACCTTC
TRBV13	.	TRBJ1-2	.	CASSLGRQINYGYTF	TGTGCCAGCAGCTTAGGGCGACAGATCAACTATGGCTACACCTTC
TRBV15	once	TRBJ1-2	.	CATSRDVGNGYTF	TGTGCCACCAGCAGAGATGTAGGGAATGGCTACACCTTC
TRBV30	.	TRBJ2-7	.	CAWSTRYEQYF	TGTGCCTGGAGTACGCGGTACGAGCAGTACTTC
TRBV11-2	.	TRBJ1-6	.	CASSFTVNSPLHF	TGTGCCAGCAGCTTTACGGTAAATTCACCCCTCCACTTT
TRBV25-1	.	TRBJ1-2	TRBD1	CASRPGQGIDGYTF	TGTGCCAGCAGACCGGGACAGGGGATCGATGGCTACACCTTC
TRBV16	.	TRBJ2-7	TRBD1	CASSRTGGLYEQYF	TGTGCCAGCAGCCGGACAGGGGGGCTTTACGAGCAGTACTTC
TRBV5-5	.	TRBJ1-5	.	CASSLGTRNQPQHF	TGTGCCAGCAGCTTGGGGACACGTAATCAGCCCCAGCATTTT
TRBV9	.	TRBJ2-1	.	CASSVGVDEQFF	TGTGCCAGCAGCGTAGGGGTGGATGAGCAGTTCTTC
TRBV7-2	.	TRBJ2-7	.	CASSFLSSYEQYF	TGTGCCAGCAGCTTTTTGAGCTCCTACGAGCAGTACTTC
TRBV7-2	.	TRBJ1-1	TRBD1	CASSPATGATEAFF	TGTGCCAGCAGCCCGGCCACAGGGGCGACTGAAGCTTTCTTT
TRBV15	few	TRBJ1-6	.	CATSRDSGNSPLHF	TGTGCCACCAGCAGAGATTCGGGGAATTCACCCCTCCACTTT
TRBV18	.	TRBJ2-1	.	CASSPSSSYNEQFF	TGTGCCAGCTCACCGTCCAGCTCCTACAATGAGCAGTTCTTC
TRBV6-1	.	TRBJ1-1	.	CASSEGKGTGGKAFF	TGTGCCAGCAGTGAAGGAAAGGGTACGGGGGGGAAAGCTTTCTTT
TRBV7-2	.	TRBJ1-5	TRBD1	CASSLDRGFNQPQHF	TGTGCCAGCAGCTTAGACAGGGGCTTCAATCAGCCCCAGCATTTT
TRBV6-5	.	TRBJ1-6	.	CASSYSGTDNSPLHF	TGTGCCAGCAGTTACTCGGGGACGGATAATTCACCCCTCCACTTT
TRBV10-3	.	TRBJ2-5	.	CAISESPGSETQYF	TGTGCCATCAGTGAGTCTCCGGGAAGCGAGACCCAGTACTTC
TRBV23-1	few	TRBJ1-2	TRBD1	CASSQASGGQGGGGYTF	TGCGCCAGCAGTCAGGCGTCCGGAGGACAGGGGGGTGGTGGCTACACCTTC
TRBV28	.	TRBJ2-4	TRBD2	CASSSGGREAKNIQYF	TGTGCCAGCAGTTCCGGTGGGAGGGAAGCCAAAAACATTCAGTACTTC
TRBV7-3	.	TRBJ1-2	TRBD1	CASSRDRGQDYGYTF	TGTGCCAGCAGCCGTGACAGGGGGCAAGACTATGGCTACACCTTC
TRBV9	.	TRBJ1-2	TRBD1	CASSPTTGERGGYTF	TGTGCCAGCAGCCCCACGACAGGGGAGAGGGGTGGCTACACCTTC
TRBV7-7	.	TRBJ2-2	.	CASSPFVATNTGELFF	TGTGCCAGCAGCCCTTTTGTGGCAACGAACACCGGGGAGCTGTTTTTT
TRBV7-6	.	TRBJ2-5	TRBD1	CASSLGGTAQETQYF	TGTGCCAGCAGCTTAGGAGGGACAGCACAAGAGACCCAGTACTTC
TRBV10-1	.	TRBJ2-4	TRBD2	CASSESVAGGSDIQYF	TGCGCCAGCAGTGAGTCTGTAGCGGGGGGCTCGGACATTCAGTACTTC
TRBV25-1	.	TRBJ2-5	.	CASSETGGQYF	TGTGCCAGCAGTGAAACAGGTGGCCAGTACTTC
TRBV23-1	.	TRBJ1-2	.	CASSQLTQDYGYTF	TGCGCCAGCAGTCAATTGACTCAGGACTATGGCTACACCTTC
TRBV15	.	TRBJ1-4	TRBD1	CATSRPNTGAPNEKLFF	TGTGCCACCAGCAGACCCAATACAGGGGCTCCTAATGAAAAACTGTTTTTT
TRBV18	.	TRBJ2-7	TRBD1	CASSPWDSSYEQYF	TGTGCCAGCTCGCCTTGGGACAGCTCCTACGAGCAGTACTTC
TRBV9	.	TRBJ1-1	.	CASSARPGRTEAFF	TGTGCCAGCAGCGCTCGTCCGGGGCGGACTGAAGCTTTCTTT
TRBV5-1	.	TRBJ2-1	.	CASSLLHPVYNEQFF	TGCGCCAGCAGCTTACTACACCCTGTTTACAATGAGCAGTTCTTC
TRBV11-2	.	TRBJ2-3	.	CASSLRGTASTDTQYF	TGTGCCAGCAGCTTAAGAGGGACGGCCAGCACAGATACGCAGTATTTT
TRBV3-1/TRBV3-2	once	TRBJ1-2	TRBD1	CASSQGSQQGGYTF	TGTGCCAGCAGCCAAGGCTCCCAACAGGGGGGGTACACCTTC
TRBV11-3	.	TRBJ2-1	TRBD1	CASSRDRVDEQFF	TGTGCCAGCAGCCGGGACAGGGTCGATGAGCAGTTCTTC
TRBV2	.	TRBJ1-4	.	CASKVTWGGNEKLFF	TGTGCCAGCAAAGTCACCTGGGGTGGGAATGAAAAACTGTTTTTT
TRBV5-1	.	TRBJ2-2	TRBD2	CASSPTSGGPTNTGELFF	TGCGCCAGCAGTCCGACTAGCGGGGGGCCAACGAACACCGGGGAGCTGTTTTTT
TRBV5-4	once	TRBJ2-1	.	CASSLVGGPYNEQFF	TGTGCCAGCAGCTTGGTGGGGGGGCCCTACAATGAGCAGTTCTTC
TRBV9	once	TRBJ1-5	.	CASSVVGPQHF	TGTGCCAGCAGCGTAGTCGGGCCCCAGCATTTT